One T cell receptor (beta chain) is described in this entry. The CDR3 is 11 residues long. CDR1 and CDR2 (germline): MNHEY, SVGAGI. V was shortened by 10 bases and J by 7 bases, with 14 bases between the two germline ends. This record comes from a study of blood T cell repertoires in COVID-19. Across the whole study: Spain, Italy and the United States supplied samples that represented acute and convalescent COVID-19. PBMCs, B-cell-depleted T cells, or T cells provided the cDNA or gDNA that made up the material.

In the original processing: Amplification of reference gene primers provided the estimated nucleated cell counts. Profiling relied on immunoSEQ multiplex PCR, and the TCRdb table lists in-frame clones only, not all of them. V, J and clone size were drawn from that table, and D and trimming were deduced from the DNA. The profile covers roughly 92,000 clones, with around 87% appearing a single time and 7% to 9% taken by the ten largest. The sequenced material came from peripheral blood. The source is a human donor with acute or convalescent COVID-19. The donor label of this sample is uncertain. The chain combines TRBV6-5 with TRBJ2-7; the D gene is possibly TRBD2 (5 bases). The CDR3 spells CAILLGGEQYF. CDR3 sequence (DNA): TGTGCCATCCTACTCGGCGGGGAGCAGTACTTC.